Listed below are T cell receptor beta chains from one sample, sequenced in a study of blood T cells in healthy people across ages. TCRdb itself ran the 5' RACE reads through MiXCR, one entry per CDR3 protein. The sample lists approximately 900,000 distinct CDR3 sequences, 45% to 50% seen once, with roughly 13% in the top ten. Material for sequencing was blood. Receptor source: a man aged 25 to 40 in good health. CDR3s include the opening cysteine and the closing phenylalanine or tryptophan. Fields, in order: J gene, D gene, clone size, V gene, CDR3 DNA, CDR3 protein. A D gene is named only where the DNA matches it firmly. Size is stated for part of the rows, as once, few or many counts, or as a class when the clone is expanded.

>TRBJ2-5|NA|few|TRBV11-2
TGTGCCAGCAGCTTTCGGACAGCCCAAGAGACCCAGTACTTC
CASSFRTAQETQYF
>TRBJ2-3|NA|few|TRBV7-8
TGTGCCAGCAGTTTTGGTCCTACAGATACGCAGTATTTT
CASSFGPTDTQYF
>TRBJ2-3|TRBD2|NA|TRBV4-2
TGTGCCAGCAGCCAAGAAGGCGGGGGGGCCTCAGATACGCAGTATTTT
CASSQEGGGASDTQYF
>TRBJ2-3|NA|many|TRBV14
TGTGCCAGCAGCCAAGGTCCAGATACGCAGTATTTT
CASSQGPDTQYF
>TRBJ2-5|TRBD1|NA|TRBV19
TGTGCCAGTAGTACGCACAGGGGGCTACGTAATGAGCAGTACTTC
CASSTHRGLRNEQYF
>TRBJ1-4|TRBD1|NA|TRBV3-1
TGTGCCAGCAGCCGGAGAGGGACAGGGGGTGAAAAACTGTTTTTT
CASSRRGTGGEKLFF
>TRBJ1-2|NA|few|TRBV4-3
TGCGCCAGCAGCCAAGATGGTGGAGCTCAAAGGGACGGCTACACCTTC
CASSQDGGAQRDGYTF
>TRBJ2-1|TRBD2|NA|TRBV9
TGTGCCAGCAGCGTAGCTAGCGGGGGACCCAACAATGAGCAGTTCTTC
CASSVASGGPNNEQFF
>TRBJ1-1|NA|NA|TRBV14
TGTGCCAGCAGCCAACATTTGGGGACTGAAGCTTTCTTT
CASSQHLGTEAFF
>TRBJ2-7|NA|NA|TRBV7-3
TGTGCCAGCAGCAAGGTGTTGGGCGGCTACAATGAGCAGTACTTC
CASSKVLGGYNEQYF
>TRBJ2-3|TRBD2|NA|TRBV12-3/TRBV12-4
TGTGCCAGCAGTTCTCTAGCGGGGGACCCAGATACGCAGTATTTT
CASSSLAGDPDTQYF
>TRBJ2-1|TRBD2|NA|TRBV12-3/TRBV12-4
TGTGCCAGCAGTCCTACGCGTAGCGGGGTTGGATATGAGCAGTTCTTC
CASSPTRSGVGYEQFF
>TRBJ2-3|NA|NA|TRBV9
TGTGCCAGCAGCGTAGATCCGGAACCTAGCACAGATACGCAGTATTTT
CASSVDPEPSTDTQYF
>TRBJ2-6|NA|many|TRBV29-1
TGCAGCGTTATGAGGACCGGGGCCAACGTCCTGACTTTC
CSVMRTGANVLTF
>TRBJ1-1|NA|NA|TRBV6-1
TGTGCCAGCAGTGAACGTGGGAGGATGAACACTGAAGCTTTCTTT
CASSERGRMNTEAFF
>TRBJ2-7|TRBD1|NA|TRBV27
TGTGCCAGCAGTACACAGGGGGCGCTGGAAGAGCAGTACTTC
CASSTQGALEEQYF
>TRBJ2-7|NA|NA|TRBV3-1
TGTGCCAGCAGCCAAGATGCCCCGTTTGGGGAGCAGTACTTC
CASSQDAPFGEQYF
>TRBJ2-1|NA|NA|TRBV6-4
TGTGCCAGCAGTGACTCGGCCATTCCGCACAATGAGCAGTTCTTC
CASSDSAIPHNEQFF
>TRBJ2-3|TRBD2|few|TRBV7-9
TGTGCCAGCAGCTCCCTCCTAGCGGGGGAAGATACGCAGTATTTT
CASSSLLAGEDTQYF
>TRBJ2-5|NA|few|TRBV7-8
TGTGCCAGCAGAGTTCGGGGAGGTGAGGAGACCCAGTACTTC
CASRVRGGEETQYF
>TRBJ1-5|NA|NA|TRBV30
TGTGCCTGGAACCCAGGGAGAGGCAGTAATCAGCCCCAGCATTTT
CAWNPGRGSNQPQHF
>TRBJ2-5|NA|few|TRBV4-2
TGTGCCAGCAGCCAAGTGAGGGGTTCAGGGGAGACCCAGTACTTC
CASSQVRGSGETQYF
>TRBJ1-4|NA|few|TRBV25-1
TGTGCCAGCACGAATCATCCGAATGAAAAACTGTTTTTT
CASTNHPNEKLFF
>TRBJ1-2|NA|few|TRBV4-2
NA
CASSTSGRDRASLGYGYTF
>TRBJ2-1|TRBD1|NA|TRBV2
TGTGCCAGCAGCCCAGGGGACAGGGGGAGGTTGAATGAGCAGTTCTTC
CASSPGDRGRLNEQFF
>TRBJ2-5|NA|NA|TRBV27
TGTGCCAGCAGCCGACGGGGAGGGGGGGAGACCCAGTACTTC
CASSRRGGGETQYF
>TRBJ2-2|TRBD2|NA|TRBV25-1
TGTGCCAGCAGTGAATCTCGCGGGGGGGGCCGGGAGCTGTTTTTT
CASSESRGGGRELFF
>TRBJ2-1|TRBD2|NA|TRBV4-1
TGCGCCAGCAGCCATACTAGCGGGGATTTTAATGAGCAGTTCTTC
CASSHTSGDFNEQFF
>TRBJ1-2|TRBD1|few|TRBV7-2
TGTGCCAGCAGCACCCTTGGGGACAGGAACGATGGCTACACCTTC
CASSTLGDRNDGYTF
>TRBJ1-1|NA|NA|TRBV10-2
TGCGCCAGCAGACCCCAGGGCGGGAGCACTGAAGCTTTCTTT
CASRPQGGSTEAFF
>TRBJ2-7|NA|few|TRBV9
TGTGCCAGCAGCGGTACAAACCAATTAACCTACGAGCAGTACTTC
CASSGTNQLTYEQYF
>TRBJ2-5|NA|NA|TRBV7-2
TGTGCCAGCAGCTTAGCGATGAGGGAGCAGTACTTC
CASSLAMREQYF
>TRBJ2-3|NA|once|TRBV28
TGTGCCAGCAGTAAAGGTAGCTCTATTGGGAAGTATTTT
CASSKGSSIGKYF
>TRBJ2-1|NA|few|TRBV13
TGTGCCAGCAGCTTGCCCCTAGCGTCGGGTGAGCAGTTCTTC
CASSLPLASGEQFF
>TRBJ2-3|TRBD2|NA|TRBV4-1
TGCGCCAGCAGCCAAGGCGGGGGGCGGGGGCCGGCAGATACGCAGTATTTT
CASSQGGGRGPADTQYF
>TRBJ2-6|NA|NA|TRBV4-1
TGCGCCAGCAGCCAAGAAGGGATGTTCTCTGGGGCCAACGTCCTGACTTTC
CASSQEGMFSGANVLTF
>TRBJ2-2|NA|NA|TRBV5-5
TGTGCCAGCAGCTTGGGGGACGGACCGAACACCGGGGAGCTGTTTTTT
CASSLGDGPNTGELFF
>TRBJ2-1|NA|few|TRBV7-9
TGTGCCAGCAGCTTCGAGGGAAGAACTGAGCAGTTCTTC
CASSFEGRTEQFF
>TRBJ2-7|TRBD1|few|TRBV2
TGTGCCAGCACCCGGACAGGGGACGAGCAGTACTTC
CASTRTGDEQYF
>TRBJ2-5|TRBD2|many|TRBV9
TGTGCCAGCAGCGTAGGACTCCTGCTTAGCGGGGAGACCCAGTACTTC
CASSVGLLLSGETQYF
>TRBJ2-1|NA|NA|TRBV5-1
TGCGCCAGCAGCTTGGACCCACAGGGTGGGGGGAATGAGCAGTTCTTC
CASSLDPQGGGNEQFF
>TRBJ1-4|NA|NA|TRBV20-1
TGCAGTGCTAGAAACCCGGCTCAAGAAAAACTGTTTTTT
CSARNPAQEKLFF
>TRBJ2-7|NA|NA|TRBV11-2
TGTGCCAGCATGAGCTTCGACTCCTACGAGCAGTACTTC
CASMSFDSYEQYF
>TRBJ2-4|NA|NA|TRBV6-5
TGTGCCAGCAGTTACGGCCGGGTTGTAGCCAAAAACATTCAGTACTTC
CASSYGRVVAKNIQYF
>TRBJ2-5|NA|few|TRBV6-6
TGTGCCAGCAGGTTAGGGCAAGAGACCCAGTACTTC
CASRLGQETQYF
>TRBJ1-1|NA|NA|TRBV9
TGTGCCAGCAGACCCGAAGCTTTCTTT
CASRPEAFF
>TRBJ2-3|TRBD2|NA|TRBV7-2
TGTGCCAGCAGACGGACTAGCGGGGGGTTAACAGATACGCAGTATTTT
CASRRTSGGLTDTQYF